The clone carrying this T cell receptor (beta chain) was seen a few times. Its antigen is still unknown. This entry is derived from a study of post-analysis software for immune sequencing data. Study at large: Recorded disease courses covered relapsing-remitting, secondary progressive and progressive-relapsing multiple sclerosis. Some patients had no subtype annotation.

Overall study findings and caveats: Clustering by F measure revealed strong co-clustering among samples prepared together in one batch. Patients with multiple sclerosis recorded significantly lower normalized Chao1 diversity than controls, the study found.

The authors incorporated unique molecular identifiers into the TCR beta cDNA libraries. Input amounts of about 0.95 to 10 million T cells were used. These gave roughly 0.5 million cDNA molecules, so each molecule approximated one T cell. In TCRdb, the PCR reads were re-called with MiXCR into one record per CDR3 protein. The sample records about 460,000 distinct CDR3 sequences, under 55% being singletons. The sequencing sample was made of blood. This receptor was obtained from a girl aged 5 to 17 with multiple sclerosis.

CDR3 coding DNA: TGTGCCAGCAGTGGACTAGCGGGAGGTAGCTCCTACGAGCAGTACTTC. Its translation: CASSGLAGGSSYEQYF. The chain employs TRBV6-6 and TRBJ2-7; 14 bases are a match to TRBD2. This CDR3 is 16 amino acids long. V lost 5 bases and J lost 0; bases outside the gene matches: 3. The germline V gene encodes CDR1 MNHNY and CDR2 SVGAGI (reference sequence).